Each of the 24 T cell receptor beta chains below was sequenced from the same sample in a study of blood T cells in healthy people across ages. Then a second PCR, running roughly 7 to 11 cycles, was carried out with a sample-barcoded 5' primer and a J-beta primer mix. TCRdb recomputed calls from the 5' RACE reads with MiXCR, one row per CDR3 protein. The sample has 1.5 million to 2 million distinct CDR3 sequences, 28% seen once; the top ten hold about 8%. Sequencing was done on a sample of blood. All receptors derive from a woman aged 25 to 39 in good health.

This clonotype showed up many times. The chain recombines TRBV27 with TRBJ2-7; D might be TRBD1 (5 bases). The CDR3 has 15 residues. Germline assignment: CDR1 MNHEY and CDR2 SMNVEV (reference sequence). With 3 bases removed from V and 1 base from J, the gap between germline ends came to 13 bases. CDR3: CASSLAGQKSYEQYF. For the CDR3, the DNA is TGTGCCAGCAGTTTGGCAGGGCAAAAATCCTACGAGCAGTACTTC.

The rearrangement links TRBV9 to TRBJ1-5, with TRBD1 matching over 7 bases. Unmatched junction bases numbered 10, after V lost 4 bases and J lost 6 bases. Germline V lookup: CDR1 SGDLS, CDR2 YYNGEE. This CDR3 comprises 15 residues. CDR3 sequence reads: CASSPYGGGCQPQHF. The DNA of the CDR3 is TGTGCCAGCAGCCCCTACGGAGGGGGCTGTCAGCCCCAGCATTTT.

The chain combines TRBV10-3 with TRBJ2-1; tentatively, D is TRBD2 (6 bases). The length of the CDR3 is 13 residues. Per the germline V gene, CDR1 is ENHRY and CDR2 is SYGVKD. Trimming left V 7 bases short and J 5 bases short, with 12 bases between. The DNA of the CDR3 is TGTGCCATCACCAGGGACTCACACAATGAGCAGTTCTTC. It specifies CAITRDSHNEQFF.

The sample holds one count of this clonotype. The CDR3 DNA is TGTGCCAGCAGCCAGGGGACAGGGCCTAGTCCACCCCTCCACTTT. Protein sequence: CASSQGTGPSPPLHF. The chain combines TRBV7-9 with TRBJ1-6; 9 bases are a match to TRBD1. Germline-derived CDR1 and CDR2 are SEHNR and FQNEAQ (reference sequence). V gave up 5 bases and J gave up 11 bases; unmatched junction bases: 10. The CDR3 has 15 residues.

This clonotype was seen a single time. At one end the junction does not follow the germline gene, possibly because of a read error. This sequence joins TRBV12-3 or TRBV12-4 and TRBJ2-3; maybe TRBD2 (5 bases). This CDR3 is 14 amino acids long. CDR3 nucleotides: TGTGCCAGCAGTTTCATGACTAACACAGATATGCAGTATTTT. Translating it yields CASSFMTNTDMQYF.

This clonotype was detected only a few times. CDR3 sequence: CASSLRGEHTEAFF. The CDR3 bases are TGTGCCAGCAGTTTAAGAGGGGAACACACTGAAGCTTTCTTT. V is TRBV12-3 or TRBV12-4 and J is TRBJ1-1, with D perhaps TRBD1 (5 bases). This CDR3 is built from 14 residues. Trimming shortened V by 2 bases and J by 3 bases, and 10 bases separated the two germline ends.

This clonotype was observed a few times. This rearrangement joins TRBV12-3 or TRBV12-4 to TRBJ2-1; TRBD1 matches at 7 bases. The CDR3 runs 15 residues. V was clipped by 3 bases and J by 8 bases; unmatched bases: 10. In nucleotides, the CDR3 is TGTGCCAGCAGTTTCCCGGGACAGTTAGCGCATGAGCAGTTCTTC. Amino acid sequence: CASSFPGQLAHEQFF.

Comment on this clonotype: At one end the junction does not follow the germline gene, possibly because of a read error. This chain connects TRBV11-2 to TRBJ1-2; D ambiguous. The V gene's germline CDR1 is SGHAT and CDR2 FQNNGV. This CDR3 has 14 amino acids. The CDR3 spells CAGSLTAMNYGYTF. CDR3 DNA: TGTGCCGGCAGCTTAACAGCCATGAACTATGGCTACACCTTC.

This clonotype appeared many times. This chain connects TRBV20-1 to TRBJ2-1, with TRBD2 identical over 9 bases. The CDR3 runs to 16 residues. V was pared by 0 bases and J by 6 bases, with 9 bases of the junction left unmatched. Germline CDR1 DFQATT, CDR2 SNEGSKA (reference sequence). CDR3 residues: CSAREVNGGRVNEQFF. The CDR3 DNA is TGCAGTGCTAGAGAGGTTAACGGCGGGAGGGTCAATGAGCAGTTCTTC.

The chain links TRBV18 to TRBJ2-2; 10 nucleotides align to TRBD2. With 1 base clipped from V and 6 bases from J, the junction kept 8 bases outside the gene matches. The CDR3 totals 17 residues. Germline values: CDR1 KGHSH, CDR2 LQKENI. The CDR3 protein is CASSPRGVAGGAGELFF. The CDR3, as DNA: TGTGCCAGCTCACCACGTGGAGTAGCGGGAGGTGCCGGGGAGCTGTTTTTT.

As to this clonotype: The missing conserved phenylalanine or tryptophan at the end of this CDR3 makes a read error likely. The chain is built from TRBV6-6 and TRBJ1-5; tentatively, D is TRBD1 (5 bases). V was trimmed by 7 bases and J by 7 bases, leaving 17 bases between them. CDR3 length: 14 amino acids. The germline V gene has CDR1 MNHNY and CDR2 SVGAGI (reference sequence). CDR3 DNA: TGTGCCAGCACTCCCGTAGGGGTTAGACAGCCCCAGCATGTT. This gives the protein CASTPVGVRQPQHV.

Written as DNA, the CDR3 is TGCGCCAGCAGCTTGACGGTCGTGGACAATGAGCAGTTCTTC. Protein: CASSLTVVDNEQFF. The chain carries TRBV5-1 and TRBJ2-1; D is ambiguous. The CDR3 loop spans 14 amino acids. The germline CDR1 and CDR2 sequences are SGHRS and YFSETQ. Trimming removed 1 base at V and 5 bases at J, with 10 bases between.

This clonotype was detected a few times. In DNA, the CDR3 is TGTGCCAGCAGCAACTTGGGCAGTGCCTACAATGAGCAGTTCTTC. It encodes CASSNLGSAYNEQFF. The J gene is TRBJ2-1, the V gene TRBV7-2; D unresolved. V was pared by 5 bases and J by 2 bases, with 13 bases between. This CDR3 spans 15 amino acids. Looked up from germline, CDR1 is SGHTA and CDR2 is FQGNSA.

In its sample, this clonotype was seen many times. The chain combines TRBV5-1 with TRBJ2-7; D could derive from TRBD1 or TRBD2 (5 bases each). Deletions cut 3 bases from V and 9 bases from J, with 10 bases between. Germline V lookup: CDR1 SGHRS, CDR2 YFSETQ. The CDR3 has 11 amino acids. This chain's CDR3 is CASSSEGWQYF. As DNA, the CDR3 is TGCGCCAGCAGCTCCGAGGGGTGGCAGTACTTC.

The rearrangement joins TRBV24-1 to TRBJ2-5; tentatively, D is TRBD1 (5 bases). CDR1 is KGHDR and CDR2 is SFDVKD in the germline V gene. V lost 4 bases and J lost 4, with 15 bases in between. This CDR3 contains 15 residues. Here the CDR3 reads CATSEASRVGETQYF. CDR3 in DNA: TGTGCCACCAGTGAAGCTTCCAGGGTAGGAGAGACCCAGTACTTC.

This clonotype has at least ten counts. The V call is TRBV7-7, the J call TRBJ2-1; D unclear. Germline loops: CDR1 SSHAT, CDR2 FNYEAQ (reference sequence). Trimming removed 5 bases from V and 0 bases from J, with 14 bases in between. The CDR3 contains 16 residues. The CDR3 spells CASSPDTTSSYNEQFF. As DNA, the CDR3 is TGTGCCAGCAGCCCTGATACTACAAGCTCCTACAATGAGCAGTTCTTC.

A single count supports this clonotype. The chain combines TRBV5-5 with TRBJ2-1, with 7 bases that match TRBD2. This CDR3 has 14 amino acids. The germline V gene encodes CDR1 SGHKS and CDR2 YYEKEE (reference sequence). With 3 bases clipped from V and 5 bases from J, the junction kept 5 bases outside the gene matches. The CDR3 DNA sequence: TGTGCCAGCAGCTGGGCGCTAGCGGACAATGAGCAGTTCTTC. It is translated as CASSWALADNEQFF.

As regards this clonotype: Being one base from a much bigger clone, this may be a read error. V usage is TRBV7-2 and J usage is TRBJ2-4; D is unresolved. The germline V gene encodes CDR1 SGHTA and CDR2 FQGNSA. The CDR3 has 14 residues. V shed 0 bases and J shed 13 bases, with 16 bases lying between them. Here the CDR3 reads CASSLASNPNEQYF. CDR3 DNA sequence: TGTGCCAGCAGCTTAGCATCCAATCCCAATGAGCAGTACTTC. Full variable domain (remainder filled in from reference TRBV7-2 and TRBJ2-4): GAGVSQSPSNKVTEKGKDVELRCDPISGHTALYWYRQSLGQGLEFLIYFQGNSAPDKSGLPSDRFSAERTGGSVSTLTIQRTQQEDSAVYLCASSLASNPNEQYFGAGTRLSVL.

The J gene is TRBJ2-5, the V gene TRBV7-2; a possible D gene is TRBD2 (6 bases). The V end lost 0 bases, the J end lost 5 bases, and 16 bases lay between the germline ends. The germline CDR1 and CDR2 sequences are SGHTA and FQGNSA. This CDR3 is 16 amino acids long. The DNA of the CDR3 is TGTGCCAGCAGCTTAGCGGAGGCGACTAGTTGGGAGACCCAGTACTTC. Protein: CASSLAEATSWETQYF.

The chain combines TRBV11-2 with TRBJ1-4; possible D gene TRBD1, 5 bases. This CDR3 contains 14 residues. Germline assignment: CDR1 SGHAT and CDR2 FQNNGV. Trimming cost V 7 bases and J 8 bases, with 17 bases left between them. The CDR3 reads CASNGRGAVEKLFF. CDR3 DNA: TGTGCCAGCAATGGTCGCGGGGCAGTGGAAAAACTGTTTTTT.

This clonotype was detected a few times. This chain connects TRBV12-3 or TRBV12-4 to TRBJ1-2; perhaps TRBD1 as D (5 bases). V was shortened by 5 bases and J by 5 bases, with 12 bases between the two germline ends. The CDR3 runs 13 residues. CDR3: CASSLQTEYGYTF. DNA for the CDR3: TGTGCCAGCAGTCTCCAGACAGAGTATGGCTACACCTTC.

Regarding this clonotype: Being one base from a much bigger clone, this may be a read error. This chain uses TRBV15 with TRBJ2-5; no clear D. This CDR3 comprises 15 residues. V was pared by 0 bases and J by 5 bases, with 13 bases between. CDR1 is LNHNV, CDR2 YYDKDF, per germline (reference sequence). CDR3 nucleotide sequence: TGTGCCACCAGCAGAGATCGGCAGAGAAGGGAGACCCAGTACTTC. Translated, it gives CATSRDRQRRETQYF. The full variable domain, with the rest looked up from reference TRBV15 and TRBJ2-5, is DAMVIQNPRYQVTQFGKPVTLSCSQTLNHNVMYWYQQKSSQAPKLLFHYYDKDFNNEADTPDNFQSRRPNTSFCFLDIRSPGLGDTAMYLCATSRDRQRRETQYFGPGTRLLVL.

This clonotype was picked up a small number of times. The chain joins TRBV29-1 to TRBJ1-2; 8 nucleotides line up with TRBD1. Germline CDR1 SQVTM, CDR2 ANQGSEA. The CDR3 is 14 amino acids. With V trimmed by 1 base and J by 5 bases, 6 bases remained unmatched. The CDR3 coding sequence is TGCAGCGTTGAAGTAAGGGGACAGGTTTATGGCTACACCTTC. Translated, it gives CSVEVRGQVYGYTF.

A few counts support this clonotype. The rearrangement links TRBV7-2 to TRBJ2-1; possibly TRBD2 for D (6 bases). The CDR3 totals 15 residues. Germline CDR1 reads SGHTA; CDR2 reads FQGNSA. Trimming left V 1 base short and J 9 bases short, with 16 bases between. The CDR3 bases are TGTGCCAGCAGCTTAGACACGGGAGTTAGACGTGAGCAGTTCTTC. Amino acid sequence: CASSLDTGVRREQFF. Combining the CDR3 with reference TRBV7-2 and TRBJ2-1 gives the whole variable domain GAGVSQSPSNKVTEKGKDVELRCDPISGHTALYWYRQSLGQGLEFLIYFQGNSAPDKSGLPSDRFSAERTGGSVSTLTIQRTQQEDSAVYLCASSLDTGVRREQFFGPGTRLTVL.